The 20 T cell receptor beta chains below all came from one sample that was sequenced in a study of shared clonotypes between healthy human individuals. The repertoire was sequenced with immunoSEQ multiplex PCR; TCRdb's copy has only in-frame clones and lacks some. The sample includes about 980,000 clones, over 75% of them seen just once. The specimen was memory CD4+ T cells sorted from blood. Subset specified: CD45RA-negative fraction. These receptors originate from a man aged 18 to 30 in good health.

The J gene is TRBJ1-1, the V gene TRBV5-1; 7 nucleotides match TRBD1. This CDR3 spans 15 amino acids. V lost 3 bases to trimming and J lost 6 bases; unmatched junction nucleotides: 11. Germline assignment: CDR1 SGHRS and CDR2 YFSETQ. CDR3: CASSSQGEMGAEAFF. CDR3 nucleotide sequence: TGCGCCAGCAGCTCCCAGGGGGAAATGGGTGCTGAAGCTTTCTTT.

In the case of this clone: One junction end does not reproduce the germline sequence, and a read error may be involved. This chain links TRBV5-4 with TRBJ2-5, with TRBD2 identical over 7 bases. This CDR3 region has 16 residues. CDR1 SGHNT and CDR2 YYREEE come from the germline V gene (reference sequence). This CDR3 is CASSLGLAGTMETQYF. The CDR3 nucleotides are TGTGCCAGCAGTTTGGGATTAGCGGGCACCATGGAGACCCAGTACTTC.

A single count supports this clone. The rearrangement uses TRBV2 and TRBJ2-5, with TRBD2 matching over 14 bases. Germline CDR1 is SNHLY and CDR2 is FYNNEI. The trim removed 8 bases at V and 8 bases at J, leaving 10 bases unmatched. The CDR3 runs to 15 residues. CDR3 sequence: CASGPLGLAGDTQYF. The CDR3 DNA reads TGTGCCAGCGGCCCCTTGGGACTAGCGGGAGATACCCAGTACTTC.

The chain carries TRBV7-2 and TRBJ2-5; tentative D call: TRBD2 (8 bases). Germline assignment: CDR1 SGHTA and CDR2 FQGNSA. The germline V and J ends were trimmed by 2 bases and 4 bases, with 20 bases remaining between them. CDR3 length equals 17 residues. Here the CDR3 reads CASSLRGRSGRGETQYF. CDR3 coding DNA: TGTGCCAGCAGCTTAAGGGGGCGAAGCGGGAGAGGAGAGACCCAGTACTTC.

The V gene is TRBV9, the J gene TRBJ2-1; D ambiguous. The CDR3 covers 15 residues. CDR1 and CDR2 from the germline V gene are SGDLS and YYNGEE. The V end lost 0 bases, the J end lost 2 bases, and 9 bases lay between the germline ends. CDR3 DNA: TGTGCCAGCAGCGTAGGGGCGGCCACCTACAATGAGCAGTTCTTC. Amino acids: CASSVGAATYNEQFF.

This clone was recorded once. The chain uses TRBV6-1 and TRBJ1-5, with 7 bases fitting TRBD1. The CDR3 runs to 15 residues. V shed 5 bases and J 0 bases; nucleotides not matched to a gene: 4. Per germline, CDR1 MNHNS and CDR2 SASEGT. CDR3: CASSRDRYSNQPQHF. DNA for the CDR3: TGTGCCAGCAGTCGGGACAGATATAGCAATCAGCCCCAGCATTTT.

With regard to this clone: This may stem from a read error, because a much larger clone lies one nucleotide away. This rearrangement joins TRBV7-8 to TRBJ2-7; D is ambiguous. The CDR3 spans 12 residues. Per germline, CDR1 SGHVS and CDR2 FQNEAQ. V was trimmed by 1 base and J by 2 bases, leaving 3 bases between them. CDR3 DNA: TGTGCCAGCAGCTTAGGTACCTACGAGCAGTACTTC. It encodes CASSLGTYEQYF.

Concerning this clone itself: In the same sample, other DNA sequences code for this CDR3. The rearrangement joins TRBV2 to TRBJ2-3; D not resolved. V was trimmed by 6 bases and J by 3 bases, leaving 4 bases between them. The CDR3 contains 11 residues. The germline CDR1 and CDR2 sequences are SNHLY and FYNNEI. CDR3 nucleotides: TGTGCCAGCAGCGTAACAGATACGCAGTATTTT. This encodes CASSVTDTQYF.

The V call is TRBV28, the J call TRBJ1-2; no clear D gene. Germline CDR1 MDHEN, CDR2 SYDVKM. Deletions cut 3 bases from V and 5 bases from J, with 10 bases between. The CDR3 is made up of 13 amino acids. CDR3 amino acids: CASSLAGQYGYTF. CDR3 coding DNA: TGTGCCAGCAGTTTGGCCGGTCAATATGGCTACACCTTC.

Only a few counts were recorded for this clone. The chain carries TRBV2 and TRBJ1-3; D gene ambiguous. The CDR3 extends over 18 amino acids. The V gene lost 3 bases and the J gene lost 0 bases, with 18 bases spanning the gap. Germline V gene sequence: CDR1 SNHLY, CDR2 FYNNEI. CDR3 region: CASSDKAADGFSGNTIYF. Here the CDR3 DNA reads TGTGCCAGCAGTGATAAGGCCGCGGACGGGTTCTCTGGAAACACCATATATTTT.

This chain connects TRBV12-5 to TRBJ2-7; weak D call: TRBD1 (6 bases). The CDR3 is made up of 13 amino acids. Trimming shortened V by 5 bases and J by 3 bases, and 11 bases separated the two germline ends. Germline CDR1 reads LGHNT; CDR2 reads FRNRAP. The CDR3 here is CASGNTGNYEQYF. CDR3 in DNA: TGTGCTAGTGGTAATACAGGGAACTACGAGCAGTACTTC. Drawing the rest from reference TRBV12-5 and TRBJ2-7, the complete variable domain is DARVTQTPRHKVTEMGQEVTMRCQPILGHNTVFWYRQTMMQGLELLAYFRNRAPLDDSGMPKDRFSAEMPDATLATLKIQPSEPRDSAVYFCASGNTGNYEQYFGPGTRLTVT.

The chain employs TRBV27 and TRBJ1-2, with D possibly matching TRBD1 (5 bases). This CDR3 region has 12 residues. The V and J ends lost 7 bases and 2 bases respectively, with 8 bases between them. CDR1 is MNHEY and CDR2 is SMNVEV in the germline V gene (reference sequence). The CDR3 DNA sequence: TGTGCCAGCAAGGCAGGGAACTATGGCTACACCTTC. Its translation is CASKAGNYGYTF.

This chain connects TRBV29-1 to TRBJ1-1; tentatively, D is TRBD1 (5 bases). The length of the CDR3 is 15 residues. Germline CDR1 reads SQVTM; CDR2 reads ANQGSEA. The germline V and J ends were trimmed by 0 bases and 7 bases, with 18 bases remaining between them. CDR3 sequence reads: CSVEEIWGERNEAFF. For the CDR3, the DNA is TGCAGCGTTGAAGAAATTTGGGGGGAACGGAATGAAGCTTTCTTT.

The V and J genes are TRBV2 and TRBJ1-1; 9 bases match TRBD1. This CDR3 has 14 amino acids. Germline CDR1 SNHLY, CDR2 FYNNEI. The V gene end was trimmed by 6 bases and the J gene end by 5 bases; junction bases not matched to a gene: 7. The CDR3 bases are TGTGCCAGCAGGGGTGGGACAGGGAGGACTGAAGCTTTCTTT. Translated: CASRGGTGRTEAFF.

This chain links TRBV7-2 with TRBJ2-7; D is uncertain. The ends were cut back, 2 bases at V and 5 bases at J, with 10 bases in the middle. Germline assignment: CDR1 SGHTA and CDR2 FQGNSA. CDR3 size: 13 residues. CDR3 bases: TGTGCCAGCAGCTTACCTCCTTTACACGAGCAGTACTTC. This codes for CASSLPPLHEQYF.

This clone showed up just once. V usage is TRBV7-9 and J usage is TRBJ1-4; 9 nucleotides line up with TRBD1. V was pared by 2 bases and J by 0 bases, with 4 bases of the junction left unmatched. Per the germline V gene, CDR1 is SEHNR and CDR2 is FQNEAQ (reference sequence). This CDR3 comprises 17 residues. Here the CDR3 DNA reads TGTGCCAGCAGCTTAAGAGGACAGGGGTCAACTAATGAAAAACTGTTTTTT. This translates into CASSLRGQGSTNEKLFF.

V and J are TRBV5-1 and TRBJ1-2, with 9 nucleotides matching TRBD1. Germline V gene data show CDR1 as SGHRS and CDR2 as YFSETQ. This CDR3 contains 15 residues. V shed 1 base, J shed 4 bases, and the junction held 5 bases outside the gene matches. Here the CDR3 reads CASSLTGTGSYGYTF. Here the CDR3 DNA reads TGCGCCAGCAGCTTGACCGGGACAGGGAGCTATGGCTACACCTTC.

The chain links TRBV7-2 to TRBJ1-1; no definite D call. The CDR3 has 12 amino acids. From germline, CDR1 is SGHTA and CDR2 FQGNSA. Trimming removed 2 bases from V and 10 bases from J, with 11 bases in between. The CDR3 nucleotides are TGTGCCAGCAGCTTAAAGCCGGCAGCAGCTTTCTTT. This sequence encodes CASSLKPAAAFF.

The chain employs TRBV30 and TRBJ2-5; TRBD1 matches 7 bases. Trimming at V came to 2 bases and at J to 1 base, leaving 7 bases not matched to a gene. Germline V gene lookup returns CDR1 GTSNPN and CDR2 SVGIG (reference sequence). The CDR3 is made up of 15 amino acids. The CDR3 region has the DNA TGTGCCTGGAGTCTTTACAGGGGTCCCCAAGAGACCCAGTACTTC. Its protein product is CAWSLYRGPQETQYF.

On this clone: The same CDR3 arises from other DNA sequences in this sample as well. The chain joins TRBV5-4 to TRBJ1-1; D is perhaps TRBD1 (5 bases). The V end was cut by 0 bases, the J end by 4 bases, with 7 bases between. Per germline, CDR1 SGHNT and CDR2 YYREEE (reference sequence). The CDR3 is made up of 13 amino acids. The CDR3, as DNA: TGTGCCAGCAGCTTGGAAACAGGCACTGAAGCTTTCTTT. Amino acids: CASSLETGTEAFF.